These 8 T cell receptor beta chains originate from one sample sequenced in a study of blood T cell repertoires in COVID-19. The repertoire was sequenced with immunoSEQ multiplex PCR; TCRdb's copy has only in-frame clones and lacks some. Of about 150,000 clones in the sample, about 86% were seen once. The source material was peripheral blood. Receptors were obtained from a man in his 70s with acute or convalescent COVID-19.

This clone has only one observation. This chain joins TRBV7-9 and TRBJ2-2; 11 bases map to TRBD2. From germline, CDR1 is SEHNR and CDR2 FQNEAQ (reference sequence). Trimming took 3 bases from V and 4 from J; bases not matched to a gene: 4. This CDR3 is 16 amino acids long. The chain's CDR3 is CASSFGLAGRTGELFF. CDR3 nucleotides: TGTGCCAGCAGCTTCGGACTAGCGGGTCGCACCGGGGAGCTGTTTTTT.

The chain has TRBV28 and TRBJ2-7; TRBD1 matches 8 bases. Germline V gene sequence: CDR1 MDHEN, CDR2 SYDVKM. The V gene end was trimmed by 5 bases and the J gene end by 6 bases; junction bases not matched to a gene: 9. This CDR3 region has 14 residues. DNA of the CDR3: TGTGCCAGCAGTAAATGGACAGGGCTCGGCGAGCAGTACTTC. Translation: CASSKWTGLGEQYF.

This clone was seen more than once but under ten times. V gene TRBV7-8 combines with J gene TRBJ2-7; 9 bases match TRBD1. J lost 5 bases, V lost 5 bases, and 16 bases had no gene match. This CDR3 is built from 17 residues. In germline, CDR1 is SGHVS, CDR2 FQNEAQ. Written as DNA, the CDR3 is TGTGCCAGCAGCCCCCACTCGCAGAGGGACAGGGTCCACGAGCAGTACTTC. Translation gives CASSPHSQRDRVHEQYF.

Here the CDR3 DNA reads TGTGCCAGCAAGAAGCGTACGGACAGGGTGGGGGAGACCCAGTACTTC. Translating gives CASKKRTDRVGETQYF. This sequence joins TRBV28 and TRBJ2-5; 8 bases are shared with TRBD1. The CDR3 is made up of 16 amino acids. The J segment lost 5 bases and the V segment lost 7 bases, leaving 15 bases of the junction unmatched. From germline, CDR1 is MDHEN and CDR2 SYDVKM.

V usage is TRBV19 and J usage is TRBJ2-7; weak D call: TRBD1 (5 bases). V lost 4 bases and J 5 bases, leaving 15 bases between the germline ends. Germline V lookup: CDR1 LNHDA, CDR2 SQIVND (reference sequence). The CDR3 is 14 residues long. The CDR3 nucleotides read TGTGCCAGTAGTAAGGGCAGGGTTGGCGACGAGCAGTACTTC. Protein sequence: CASSKGRVGDEQYF.

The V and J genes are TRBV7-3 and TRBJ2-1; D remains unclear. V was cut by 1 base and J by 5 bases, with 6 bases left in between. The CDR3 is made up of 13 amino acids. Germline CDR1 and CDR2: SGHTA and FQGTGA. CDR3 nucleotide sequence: TGTGCCAGCAGCTTAAGTCCTAACAATGAGCAGTTCTTC. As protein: CASSLSPNNEQFF.

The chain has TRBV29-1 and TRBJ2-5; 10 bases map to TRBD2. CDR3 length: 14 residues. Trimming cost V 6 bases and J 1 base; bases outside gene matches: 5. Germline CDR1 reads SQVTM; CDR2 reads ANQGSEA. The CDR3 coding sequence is TGCAGCGTCCCGGGACTAGCGACCCAAGAGACCCAGTACTTC. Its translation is CSVPGLATQETQYF.

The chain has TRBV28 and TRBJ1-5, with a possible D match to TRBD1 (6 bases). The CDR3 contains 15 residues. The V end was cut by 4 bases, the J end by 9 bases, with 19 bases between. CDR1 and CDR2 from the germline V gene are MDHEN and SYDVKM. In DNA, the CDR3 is TGTGCCAGCAGTTCCCGGGACACCCTAGGGGGGCCCCAGCATTTT. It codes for CASSSRDTLGGPQHF.